These 17 T cell receptor beta chains were sequenced from one sample in a study of CD8 T cells in ankylosing spondylitis. One entry per CDR3 protein results from TCRdb running MiXCR on the 5' RACE reads. The data show 350,000 or so distinct CDR3 sequences, with roughly 14% seen just once and 0.95% to 1.4% held by the top ten. The sequenced sample consisted of blood, either unsorted or a sorted T cell fraction (not recorded which). These receptors came from a male donor with ankylosing spondylitis or in good health (not recorded which).

A few counts support this clonotype. CDR3 DNA sequence: TGCGCCAGCAGACATACTAGCGGGGGGTACAATGAGCAGTTCTTC. It codes for CASRHTSGGYNEQFF. The V and J genes are TRBV4-1 and TRBJ2-1; TRBD2 agrees at 12 bases. The junction had 4 bases not matched to a gene; V was cut back by 6 bases and J by 4 bases. In germline, CDR1 is MGHRA, CDR2 YSYEKL. CDR3 length equals 15 residues.

The chain carries TRBV15 and TRBJ2-5, with TRBD1 identical over 9 bases. The V and J ends lost 1 base and 1 base, in that order; junction bases with no gene match: 1. The CDR3 loop spans 15 amino acids. Germline-derived CDR1 and CDR2 are LNHNV and YYDKDF (reference sequence). This chain's CDR3 is CATSRGTGVQETQYF. The CDR3 DNA reads TGTGCCACCAGCAGAGGGACAGGGGTCCAAGAGACCCAGTACTTC.

CDR3 loop: CASSPAGPYKQFF. In nucleotides, the CDR3 is TGTGCCAGCTCACCAGCTGGGCCGTATAAGCAGTTCTTC. The gene calls are TRBV18 and TRBJ2-1; D call uncertain. Trimming removed 2 bases from V and 11 bases from J, with 13 bases in between. CDR1 and CDR2 (germline): KGHSH, LQKENI. This CDR3 region has 13 residues.

This clonotype was seen a handful of times. The chain employs TRBV10-3 and TRBJ2-1, with 7 bases that match TRBD2. Losses at the gene ends were 4 bases for V and 7 bases for J; bases not matched to a gene: 10. The CDR3 runs to 15 residues. Germline CDR1 ENHRY, CDR2 SYGVKD. For the CDR3, the DNA is TGTGCCATCAGTGTACCTAGCGGCCTTGGGAATGAGCAGTTCTTC. Amino acid sequence: CAISVPSGLGNEQFF.

This clonotype was recorded a few times. The chain carries TRBV3-1 and TRBJ2-1; D perhaps matches TRBD2 (5 bases). The CDR3 runs 15 residues. Germline values: CDR1 LGHDT, CDR2 YNNKEL (reference sequence). V lost 0 bases to trimming and J lost 6 bases, with 12 bases between them. The CDR3 sequence is CASSQEHSAGNEQFF. For the CDR3, the DNA is TGTGCCAGCAGCCAAGAGCACAGCGCGGGCAATGAGCAGTTCTTC.

The gene calls are TRBV12-5 and TRBJ2-1, with TRBD1 identical over 7 bases. CDR3 length: 17 residues. With 2 bases clipped from V and 6 bases from J, the junction kept 13 bases outside the gene matches. The germline gives CDR1 LGHNT, CDR2 FRNRAP. CDR3 in DNA: TGTGCTAGTGGTTTGATCTCGACAGGGCCGTTTGGCAATGAGCAGTTCTTC. This codes for CASGLISTGPFGNEQFF.

The genes are TRBV12-3 or TRBV12-4 and TRBJ2-1; 9 bases are a match to TRBD1. CDR3 size: 16 residues. J was trimmed by 2 bases and V by 6 bases; bases with no gene match: 8. The chain's CDR3 is CASRPTTGGAYNEQFF. In DNA form, the CDR3 reads TGTGCCAGCAGACCAACAACAGGGGGCGCCTACAATGAGCAGTTCTTC.

This chain joins TRBV20-1 and TRBJ2-5; TRBD2 aligns across 8 bases. CDR3 length: 14 amino acids. From germline, CDR1 is DFQATT and CDR2 SNEGSKA (reference sequence). V lost 5 bases and J lost 1; bases outside the gene matches: 6. The CDR3 DNA sequence: TGCAGTGCTTCCTCAGGACTAGCCCAAGAGACCCAGTACTTC. It encodes CSASSGLAQETQYF.

This clonotype has a handful of counts. The chain recombines TRBV6-1 with TRBJ1-2; D is perhaps TRBD1 (6 bases). This CDR3 has 15 amino acids. Trimming removed 2 bases from V and 4 bases from J, with 14 bases in between. The germline V gene has CDR1 MNHNS and CDR2 SASEGT. The CDR3 reads CASSEHREVSYGYTF. The CDR3 DNA follows: TGTGCCAGCAGTGAACACAGGGAGGTATCCTATGGCTACACCTTC.

V gene TRBV15 combines with J gene TRBJ2-1; 8 bases are a match to TRBD1. V was clipped by 0 bases and J by 4 bases; unmatched bases: 8. The CDR3 spans 17 residues. The germline gives CDR1 LNHNV, CDR2 YYDKDF (reference sequence). The CDR3 spells CATSRDIRTGGYNEQFF. CDR3 DNA: TGTGCCACCAGCAGAGATATTAGAACAGGGGGATACAATGAGCAGTTCTTC.

In its sample, this clonotype was seen many times. This chain connects TRBV4-2 to TRBJ2-5; D is possibly TRBD1 (7 bases). The CDR3 is 20 residues long. CDR1 LGHNA and CDR2 YNFKEQ come from the germline V gene. V was cut by 1 base and J by 5 bases, with 29 bases left in between. This CDR3 reads CASSQGRGQLNSARGETQYF. CDR3 nucleotides: TGTGCCAGCAGCCAAGGGAGGGGGCAACTAAATAGCGCGAGAGGGGAGACCCAGTACTTC.

The V call is TRBV20-1, the J call TRBJ1-5; the D gene is possibly TRBD1 (5 bases). CDR3 length: 14 amino acids. Trimming took off 6 bases at V and 0 bases at J, with 12 bases between the two ends. The germline V gene encodes CDR1 DFQATT and CDR2 SNEGSKA (reference sequence). This CDR3 is CSAGEGTSNQPQHF. The CDR3 DNA is TGCAGTGCCGGGGAGGGGACTAGCAATCAGCCCCAGCATTTT.

This chain joins TRBV9 and TRBJ2-5; D is uncertain. The CDR3 contains 16 residues. The germline V gene has CDR1 SGDLS and CDR2 YYNGEE. The V gene lost 2 bases and the J gene lost 2 bases, with 16 bases spanning the gap. This CDR3 reads CASSVQSQAGQETQYF. CDR3 nucleotide sequence: TGTGCCAGCAGCGTCCAAAGTCAGGCCGGACAAGAGACCCAGTACTTC.

This rearrangement joins TRBV20-1 to TRBJ2-1; 10 nucleotides line up with TRBD2. Germline loops: CDR1 DFQATT, CDR2 SNEGSKA (reference sequence). The CDR3 extends over 12 amino acids. Trimming removed 6 bases from V and 9 bases from J; junction bases left unmatched: 5. The CDR3 is CSAEREGSEQFF. The CDR3 DNA sequence: TGCAGTGCAGAGCGGGAGGGCAGTGAGCAGTTCTTC.

In its sample, this clonotype was seen a few times. The V call is TRBV18, the J call TRBJ2-5; no definite D call. Germline CDR1 is KGHSH and CDR2 is LQKENI. V was cut by 3 bases and J by 4 bases, with 9 bases left in between. This CDR3 region has 13 residues. CDR3 in DNA: TGTGCCAGCTCACCGTTTGAGTCAGAGACCCAGTACTTC. It codes for CASSPFESETQYF.

In its sample, this clonotype was seen a few times. The gene calls are TRBV27 and TRBJ2-7; maybe TRBD2 (5 bases). V dropped 3 bases and J dropped 5 bases, with 8 bases sitting between them. Germline V gene sequence: CDR1 MNHEY, CDR2 SMNVEV (reference sequence). This CDR3 comprises 12 residues. CDR3 DNA: TGTGCCAGCAGTTTGAGGAGGAACGAGCAGTACTTC. As protein: CASSLRRNEQYF.

The J gene is TRBJ2-7, the V gene TRBV12-5; 10 bases fit TRBD2. The CDR3 consists of 15 residues. Germline CDR1 LGHNT, CDR2 FRNRAP. V trimming: 5 bases; J trimming: 1 base; junction bases outside the gene matches: 5. CDR3 bases: TGTGCTAGTGGTCCGAGCGGGAGGGGATCCTACGAGCAGTACTTC. Protein sequence: CASGPSGRGSYEQYF. The complete variable domain, with remaining parts taken from reference TRBV12-5 and TRBJ2-7, reads DARVTQTPRHKVTEMGQEVTMRCQPILGHNTVFWYRQTMMQGLELLAYFRNRAPLDDSGMPKDRFSAEMPDATLATLKIQPSEPRDSAVYFCASGPSGRGSYEQYFGPGTRLTVT.